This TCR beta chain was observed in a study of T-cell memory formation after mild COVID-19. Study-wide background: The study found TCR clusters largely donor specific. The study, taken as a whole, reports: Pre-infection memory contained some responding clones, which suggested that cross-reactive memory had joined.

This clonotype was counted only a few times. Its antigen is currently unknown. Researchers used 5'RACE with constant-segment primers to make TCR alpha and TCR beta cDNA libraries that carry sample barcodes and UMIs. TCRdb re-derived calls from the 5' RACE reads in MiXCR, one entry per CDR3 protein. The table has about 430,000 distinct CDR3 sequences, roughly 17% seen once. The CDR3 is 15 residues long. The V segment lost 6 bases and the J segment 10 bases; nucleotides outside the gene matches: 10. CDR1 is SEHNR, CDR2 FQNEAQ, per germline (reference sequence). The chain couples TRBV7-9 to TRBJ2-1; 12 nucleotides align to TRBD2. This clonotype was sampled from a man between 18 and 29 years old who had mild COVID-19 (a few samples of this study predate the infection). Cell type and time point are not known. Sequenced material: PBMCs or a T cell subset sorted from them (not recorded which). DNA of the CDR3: TGTGCCAGCAGTCCGTCTAGCGGGGGGGCCTGGGAGCAGTTCTTC. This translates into CASSPSSGGAWEQFF.